This TCR beta chain was profiled in a study of OX40 agonist ivuxolimab in advanced cancers. Study results and caveats: Some patients who did not respond also had low normalized T-cell clonal expansion.

Trimming pared 0 bases from V and 2 bases from J, leaving 17 bases between. CDR3 length: 18 amino acids. Per germline, CDR1 SNHLY and CDR2 FYNNEI. This clone was seen just once. Its target is not known. Clones were sequenced by immunoSEQ multiplex PCR, and TCRdb holds only the in-frame ones, with some missing. Of about 76,000 clones listed, more than 75% are singletons. This chain uses TRBV2 with TRBJ1-5; D uncertain. This TCR was recovered from an adult with an advanced solid tumor such as melanoma, head and neck, liver or kidney cancer. The specimen comprised CD4+ or CD8+ T cells sorted from blood, sampled in a trial of the OX40 agonist ivuxolimab. The CDR3 region is CASSEALRSGVGNQPQHF. The CDR3 DNA reads as TGTGCCAGCAGTGAAGCGCTCAGGTCCGGAGTTGGCAATCAGCCCCAGCATTTT.